Listed below are T cell receptor beta chains from one sample, sequenced in a study of blood T cell repertoires in COVID-19. Some clones are missing from TCRdb's copy, which holds only in-frame ones; the method was immunoSEQ multiplex PCR. The profile shows 53,000 or so clones, around 76% of them singletons. Sequencing input: peripheral blood. Receptor source: a man aged 50 or older with active or convalescent COVID-19. The conserved cysteine and the conserved F or W are not part of the CDR3 here.

TRBJ2-7 TRBV7-2 ASSLDTGTAAYEQY
TRBJ2-3 TRBV19 ASSIRDRGTDTQY
TRBJ2-5 TRBV15 ATSRTSGGAIGGEETQY
TRBJ2-2 TRBV5-1 ASSFRAGVEGTGELF
TRBJ2-7 TRBV4-1 ASSQDPGQSEQY
TRBJ2-1 TRBV19 ASSIGGQAYNEQF
TRBJ2-1 TRBV7-2 ASTLTGQPNNEQF
TRBJ2-7 TRBV6-6 ASSSGTSGTYEQY
TRBJ1-5 TRBV19 ASTDRARNQPQH
TRBJ1-1 TRBV7-3 ASSPSGQANPEAF
TRBJ1-4 TRBV30 AWSVRYNEKLF
TRBJ1-2 TRBV19 ASEGRNNYGYT
TRBJ1-2 TRBV9 ASSEGTSALGYT
TRBJ2-3 TRBV18 ASSQGATDTQY
TRBJ1-6 TRBV10-3 AISESWGVGNSPLH
TRBJ1-5 TRBV19 ASDRGAGSNQPQH
TRBJ2-1 TRBV5-4 ASSAWNSYNEQF
TRBJ2-5 TRBV27 ASSLRTSGRAEEETQY
TRBJ1-5 TRBV7-2 ASSLINQPQH
TRBJ2-1 TRBV5-4 ASSLGTGGYNEQF
TRBJ2-2 TRBV10-3 AISIGGNTGELF
TRBJ2-2 TRBV7-2 ASSLTTGSSGELF
TRBJ1-1 TRBV18 ASSPSGRTEAF
TRBJ2-7 TRBV7-2 ASSEGLAGAQQY